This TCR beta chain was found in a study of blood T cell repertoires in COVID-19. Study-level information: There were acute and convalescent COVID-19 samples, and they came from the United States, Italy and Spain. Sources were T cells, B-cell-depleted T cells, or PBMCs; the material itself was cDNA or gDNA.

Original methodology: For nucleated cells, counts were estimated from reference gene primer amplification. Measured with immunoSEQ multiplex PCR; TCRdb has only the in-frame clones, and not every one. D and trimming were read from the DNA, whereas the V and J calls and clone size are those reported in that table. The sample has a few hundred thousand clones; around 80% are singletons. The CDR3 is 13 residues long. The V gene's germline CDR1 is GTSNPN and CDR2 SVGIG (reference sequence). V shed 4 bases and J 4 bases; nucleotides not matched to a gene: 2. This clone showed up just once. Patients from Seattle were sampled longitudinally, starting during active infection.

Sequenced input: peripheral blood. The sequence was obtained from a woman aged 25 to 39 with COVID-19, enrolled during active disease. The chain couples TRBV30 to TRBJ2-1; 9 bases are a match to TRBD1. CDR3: CAWKDRGYNEQFF. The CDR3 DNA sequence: TGTGCCTGGAAGGACAGGGGTTACAATGAGCAGTTCTTC. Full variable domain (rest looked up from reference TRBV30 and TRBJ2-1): SQTIHQWPATLVQPVGSPLSLECTVEGTSNPNLYWYRQAAGRGLQLLFYSVGIGQISSEVPQNLSASRPQDRQFILSSKKLLLSDSGFYLCAWKDRGYNEQFFGPGTRLTVL.